The text below deals with one T cell receptor beta chain. This PCR relied on a set of 60 Vbeta primers and 13 Jbeta primers. Clones were read by immunoSEQ multiplex PCR, and TCRdb kept only the in-frame ones, dropping some. The profile shows about 110,000 clones, roughly 69% of them singletons. This sample stems from a study of cytomegalovirus exposure and HLA in healthy donors. Looked up from germline, CDR1 is LGHNA and CDR2 is YNFKEQ. The ends were cut back, 4 bases at V and 0 bases at J, with 8 bases in the middle. CDR3 length: 14 residues. Sequencing input: PBMCs. V usage is TRBV4-2 and J usage is TRBJ2-3, with TRBD2 as a possible D gene (5 bases). The clonotype comes from a man aged 50 to 60 in good health and CMV-seropositive. As DNA, the CDR3 is TGTGCCAGCAGCCTTGGGAGTAGCACAGATACGCAGTATTTT. Translating it yields CASSLGSSTDTQYF.